This T cell receptor beta chain was sequenced in a study of T cell responses to AZD1222 COVID-19 vaccine. The repertoire was sequenced with immunoSEQ multiplex PCR; TCRdb's copy has only in-frame clones and lacks some. The table records some 63,000 clones, more than 65% of them present only once. Regarding the study as a whole: At baseline, just a handful of AZD1222 recipients tested seropositive.

The junction had 7 bases not matched to a gene; V was cut back by 5 bases and J by 7 bases. This CDR3 is 13 amino acids long. In its sample, this clone was seen a few times. Antigen: not known. The receptor was isolated from an adult in good health. This chain connects TRBV12-3 or TRBV12-4 to TRBJ1-1; 7 nucleotides match TRBD1. The sequencing used peripheral blood, collected on day 0 of AZD1222 vaccination. CDR3 nucleotide sequence: TGTGCCAGCAGTATACAGGGGATCGGTGAAGCTTTCTTT. Its protein is CASSIQGIGEAFF.